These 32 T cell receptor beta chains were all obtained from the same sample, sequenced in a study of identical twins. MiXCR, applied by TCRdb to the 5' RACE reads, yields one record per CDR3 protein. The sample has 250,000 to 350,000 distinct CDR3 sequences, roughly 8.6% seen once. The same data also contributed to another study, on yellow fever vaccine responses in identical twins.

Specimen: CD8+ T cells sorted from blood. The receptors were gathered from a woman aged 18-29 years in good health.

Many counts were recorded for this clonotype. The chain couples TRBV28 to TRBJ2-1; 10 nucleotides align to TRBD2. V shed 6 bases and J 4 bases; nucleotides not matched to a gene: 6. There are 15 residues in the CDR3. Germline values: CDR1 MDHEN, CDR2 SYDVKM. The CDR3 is CASSPGLAPYNEQFF. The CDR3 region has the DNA TGTGCCAGCAGCCCGGGACTAGCGCCGTACAATGAGCAGTTCTTC.

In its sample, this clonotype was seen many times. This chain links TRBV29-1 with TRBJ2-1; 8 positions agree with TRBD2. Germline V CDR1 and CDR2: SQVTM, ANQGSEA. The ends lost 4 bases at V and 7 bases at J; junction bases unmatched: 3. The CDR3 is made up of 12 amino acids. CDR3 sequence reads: CSVVGRGNEQFF. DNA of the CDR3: TGCAGCGTTGTCGGGAGGGGTAATGAGCAGTTCTTC.

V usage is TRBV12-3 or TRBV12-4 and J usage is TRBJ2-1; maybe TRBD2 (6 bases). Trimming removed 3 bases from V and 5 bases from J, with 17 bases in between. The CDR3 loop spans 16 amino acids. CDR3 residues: CASSLEPWGVDNEQFF. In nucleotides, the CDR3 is TGTGCCAGCAGTTTGGAACCCTGGGGGGTCGACAATGAGCAGTTCTTC.

Here the CDR3 reads CATRGTIYNEQFF. The CDR3, as DNA: TGTGCCACAAGAGGGACCATTTACAATGAGCAGTTCTTC. The chain has TRBV24-1 and TRBJ2-1; tentatively, D is TRBD1 or TRBD2 (5 bases each). The CDR3 is made up of 13 amino acids. Germline values: CDR1 KGHDR, CDR2 SFDVKD. The germline V and J ends were trimmed by 10 bases and 4 bases, with 13 bases remaining between them.

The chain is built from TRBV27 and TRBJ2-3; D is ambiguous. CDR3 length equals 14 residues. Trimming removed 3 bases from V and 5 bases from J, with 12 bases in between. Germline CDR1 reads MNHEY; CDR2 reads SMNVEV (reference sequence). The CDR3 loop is CASSFGAGVDTQYF. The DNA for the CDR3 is TGTGCCAGCAGTTTTGGTGCAGGAGTAGATACGCAGTATTTT.

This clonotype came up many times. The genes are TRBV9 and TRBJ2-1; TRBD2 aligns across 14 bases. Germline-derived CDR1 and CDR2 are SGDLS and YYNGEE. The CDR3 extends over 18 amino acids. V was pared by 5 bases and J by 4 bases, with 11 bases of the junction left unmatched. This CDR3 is CASSLRLAGGKRYNEQFF. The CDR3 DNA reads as TGTGCCAGCAGTCTTAGACTAGCGGGGGGGAAGAGATACAATGAGCAGTTCTTC.

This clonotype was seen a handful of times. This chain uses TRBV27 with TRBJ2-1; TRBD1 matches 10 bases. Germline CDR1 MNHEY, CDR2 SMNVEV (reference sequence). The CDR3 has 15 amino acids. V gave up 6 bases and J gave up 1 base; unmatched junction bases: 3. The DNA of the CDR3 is TGTGCCAGCAGCCCGGGACAGGGGTCCTACAATGAGCAGTTCTTC. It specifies CASSPGQGSYNEQFF.

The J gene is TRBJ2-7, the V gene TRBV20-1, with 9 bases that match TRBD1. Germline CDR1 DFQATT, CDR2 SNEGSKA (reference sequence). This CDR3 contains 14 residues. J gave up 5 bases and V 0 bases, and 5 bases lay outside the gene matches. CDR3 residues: CSARDADRGDEQYF. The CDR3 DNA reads TGCAGTGCTAGAGACGCGGACAGGGGCGACGAGCAGTACTTC.

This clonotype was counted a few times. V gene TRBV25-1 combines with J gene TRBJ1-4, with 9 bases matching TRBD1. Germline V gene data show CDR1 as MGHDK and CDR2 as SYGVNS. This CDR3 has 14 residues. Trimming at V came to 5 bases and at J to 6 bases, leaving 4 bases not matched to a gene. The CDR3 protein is CASSRQGVYEKLFF. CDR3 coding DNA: TGTGCCAGCAGTAGACAGGGGGTTTATGAAAAACTGTTTTTT.

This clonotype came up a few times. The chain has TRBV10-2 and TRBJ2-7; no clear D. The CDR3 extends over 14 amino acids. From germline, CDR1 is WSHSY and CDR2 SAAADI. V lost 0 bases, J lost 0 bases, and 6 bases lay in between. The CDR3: CASSESAYSYEQYF. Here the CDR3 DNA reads TGCGCCAGCAGTGAGTCAGCCTACTCCTACGAGCAGTACTTC.

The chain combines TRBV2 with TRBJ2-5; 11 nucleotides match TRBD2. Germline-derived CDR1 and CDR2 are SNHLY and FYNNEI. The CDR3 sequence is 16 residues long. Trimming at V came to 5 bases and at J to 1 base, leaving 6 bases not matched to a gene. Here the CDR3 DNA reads TGTGCCAGCAGTTCTTCTACTAGCGGGGGCCAAGAGACCCAGTACTTC. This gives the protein CASSSSTSGGQETQYF.

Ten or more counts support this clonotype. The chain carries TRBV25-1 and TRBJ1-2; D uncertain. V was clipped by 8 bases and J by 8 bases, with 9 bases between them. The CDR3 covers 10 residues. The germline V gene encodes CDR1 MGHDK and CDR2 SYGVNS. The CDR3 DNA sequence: TGTGCCAGCTCCTACGAGGGCTACACCTTC. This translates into CASSYEGYTF.

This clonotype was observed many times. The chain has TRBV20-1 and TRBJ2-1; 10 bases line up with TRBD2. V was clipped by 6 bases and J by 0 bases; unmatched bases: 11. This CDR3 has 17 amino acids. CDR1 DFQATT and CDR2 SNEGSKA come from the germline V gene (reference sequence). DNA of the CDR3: TGCAGTGCACGTACTAGCGGGACCGCCTACTCCTACAATGAGCAGTTCTTC. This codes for CSARTSGTAYSYNEQFF.

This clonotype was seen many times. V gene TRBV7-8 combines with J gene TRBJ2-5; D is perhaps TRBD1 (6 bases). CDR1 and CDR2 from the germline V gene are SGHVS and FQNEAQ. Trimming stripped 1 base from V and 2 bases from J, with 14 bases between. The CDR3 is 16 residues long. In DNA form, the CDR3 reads TGTGCCAGCAGCTTAGAGGGGCTGGGGGCACAAGAGACCCAGTACTTC. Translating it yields CASSLEGLGAQETQYF. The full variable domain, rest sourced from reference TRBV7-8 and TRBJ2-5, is GAGVSQSPRYKVAKRGQDVALRCDPISGHVSLFWYQQALGQGPEFLTYFQNEAQLDKSGLPSDRFFAERPEGSVSTLKIQRTQQEDSAVYLCASSLEGLGAQETQYFGPGTRLLVL.

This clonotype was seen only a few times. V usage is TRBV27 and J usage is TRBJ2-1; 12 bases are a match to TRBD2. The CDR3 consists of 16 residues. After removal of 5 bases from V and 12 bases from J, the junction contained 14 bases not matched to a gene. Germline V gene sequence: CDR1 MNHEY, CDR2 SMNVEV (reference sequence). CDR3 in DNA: TGTGCCAGCAGTCCACCAGGACTAGCGGGGAGTTCAGGGCAGTTCTTC. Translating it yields CASSPPGLAGSSGQFF.

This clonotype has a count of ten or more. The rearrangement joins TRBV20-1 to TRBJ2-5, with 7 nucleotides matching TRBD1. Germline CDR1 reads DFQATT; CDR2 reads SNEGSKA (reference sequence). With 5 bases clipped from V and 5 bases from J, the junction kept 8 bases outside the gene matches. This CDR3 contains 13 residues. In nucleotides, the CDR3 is TGCAGTGCTTGGACAGGAGGTCGGGAGACCCAGTACTTC. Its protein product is CSAWTGGRETQYF.

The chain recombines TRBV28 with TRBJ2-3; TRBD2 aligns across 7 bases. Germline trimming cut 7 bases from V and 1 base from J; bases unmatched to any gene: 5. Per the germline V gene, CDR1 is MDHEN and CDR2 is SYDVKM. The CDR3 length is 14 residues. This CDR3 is CASKSRGGTDTQYF. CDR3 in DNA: TGTGCCAGCAAGAGTCGGGGGGGCACAGATACGCAGTATTTT.

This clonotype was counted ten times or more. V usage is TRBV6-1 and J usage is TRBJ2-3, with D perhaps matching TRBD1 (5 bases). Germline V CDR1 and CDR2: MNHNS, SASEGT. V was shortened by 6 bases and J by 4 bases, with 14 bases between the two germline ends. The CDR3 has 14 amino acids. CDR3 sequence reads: CASSTQGPADTQYF. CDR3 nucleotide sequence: TGTGCCAGCAGCACGCAGGGCCCGGCAGATACGCAGTATTTT.

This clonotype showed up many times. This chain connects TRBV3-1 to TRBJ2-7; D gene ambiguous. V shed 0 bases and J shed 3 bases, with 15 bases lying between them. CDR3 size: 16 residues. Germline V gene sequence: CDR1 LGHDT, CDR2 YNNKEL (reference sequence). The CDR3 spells CASSQEAGTTIYEQYF. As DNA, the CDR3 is TGTGCCAGCAGCCAAGAGGCAGGTACCACAATCTACGAGCAGTACTTC.

For the CDR3, the DNA is TGTGCCAGCAGTAAAACTAGCGGGAGTGAGGATGAGCAGTTCTTC. It specifies CASSKTSGSEDEQFF. This sequence joins TRBV6-4 and TRBJ2-1; 11 bases agree with TRBD2. CDR3 length: 15 residues. Trimming cost V 5 bases and J 8 bases; bases outside gene matches: 8. Germline V CDR1 and CDR2: MRHNA, SNTAGT.

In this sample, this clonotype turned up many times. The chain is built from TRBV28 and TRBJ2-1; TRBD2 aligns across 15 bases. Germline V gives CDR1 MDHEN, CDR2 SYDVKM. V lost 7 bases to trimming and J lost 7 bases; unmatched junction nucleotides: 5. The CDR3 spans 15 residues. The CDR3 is CASTWGLAGGNEQFF. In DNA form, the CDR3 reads TGTGCCAGCACCTGGGGACTAGCGGGGGGAAATGAGCAGTTCTTC.

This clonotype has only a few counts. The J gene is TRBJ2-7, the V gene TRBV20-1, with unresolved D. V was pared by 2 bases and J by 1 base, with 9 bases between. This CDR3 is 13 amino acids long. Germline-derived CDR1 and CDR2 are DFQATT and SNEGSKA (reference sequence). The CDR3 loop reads CSARLTASYEQYF. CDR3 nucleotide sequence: TGCAGTGCTAGACTTACAGCGTCCTACGAGCAGTACTTC.

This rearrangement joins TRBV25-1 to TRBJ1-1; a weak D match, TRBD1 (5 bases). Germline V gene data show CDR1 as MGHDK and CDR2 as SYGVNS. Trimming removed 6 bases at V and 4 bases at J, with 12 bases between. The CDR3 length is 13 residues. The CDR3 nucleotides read TGTGCCAGCAGCGCAGGGTCCGGCACTGAAGCTTTCTTT. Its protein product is CASSAGSGTEAFF.

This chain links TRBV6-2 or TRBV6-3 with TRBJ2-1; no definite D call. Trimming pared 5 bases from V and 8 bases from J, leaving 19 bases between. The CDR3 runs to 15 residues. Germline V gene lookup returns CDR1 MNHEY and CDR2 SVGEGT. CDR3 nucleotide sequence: TGTGCCAGCAGTACCCCCCCCTTACGTGTGTATGAGCAGTTCTTC. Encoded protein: CASSTPPLRVYEQFF.

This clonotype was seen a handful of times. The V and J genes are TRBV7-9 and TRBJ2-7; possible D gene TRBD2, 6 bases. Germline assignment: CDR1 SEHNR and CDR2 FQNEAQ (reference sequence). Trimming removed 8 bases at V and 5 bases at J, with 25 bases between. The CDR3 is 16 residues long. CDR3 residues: CASSTGQREEFNEQYF. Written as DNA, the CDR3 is TGTGCCAGCTCTACCGGCCAGAGGGAGGAATTCAACGAGCAGTACTTC.

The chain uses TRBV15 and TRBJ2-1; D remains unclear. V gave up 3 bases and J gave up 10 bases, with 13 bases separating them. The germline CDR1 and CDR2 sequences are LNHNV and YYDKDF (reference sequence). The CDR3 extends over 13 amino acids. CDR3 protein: CATSRLETGEQFF. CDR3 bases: TGTGCCACCAGCAGGCTGGAGACCGGAGAGCAGTTCTTC.

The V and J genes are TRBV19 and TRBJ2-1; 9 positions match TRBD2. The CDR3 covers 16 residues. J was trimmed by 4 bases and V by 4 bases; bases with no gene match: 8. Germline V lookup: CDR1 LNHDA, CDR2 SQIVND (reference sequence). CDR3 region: CASSNLAGVRYNEQFF. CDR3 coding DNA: TGTGCCAGTAGTAACTTAGCGGGAGTTCGTTACAATGAGCAGTTCTTC.

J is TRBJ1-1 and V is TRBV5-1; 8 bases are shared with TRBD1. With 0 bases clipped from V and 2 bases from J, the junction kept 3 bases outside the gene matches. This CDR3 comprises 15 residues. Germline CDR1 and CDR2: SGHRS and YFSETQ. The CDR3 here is CASSLGGQANTEAFF. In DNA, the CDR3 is TGCGCCAGCAGCTTGGGGGGACAGGCTAACACTGAAGCTTTCTTT.

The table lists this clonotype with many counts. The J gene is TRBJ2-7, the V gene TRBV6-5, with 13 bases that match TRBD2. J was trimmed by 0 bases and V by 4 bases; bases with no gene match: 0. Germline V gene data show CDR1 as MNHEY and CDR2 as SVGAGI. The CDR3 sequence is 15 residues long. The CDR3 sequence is CASSWTSGSSYEQYF. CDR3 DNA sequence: TGTGCCAGCAGTTGGACTAGCGGGAGCTCCTACGAGCAGTACTTC.

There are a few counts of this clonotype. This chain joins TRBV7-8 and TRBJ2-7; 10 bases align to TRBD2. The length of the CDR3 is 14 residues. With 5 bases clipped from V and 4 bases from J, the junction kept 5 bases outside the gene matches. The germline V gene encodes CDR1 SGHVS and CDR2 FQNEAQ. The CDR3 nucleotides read TGTGCCAGCAGCCACCGGACTAGCGGTTACGAGCAGTACTTC. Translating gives CASSHRTSGYEQYF.

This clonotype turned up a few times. In DNA form, the CDR3 reads TGTGCCAGCAGCCCAGGAGGTCTAGTGAGCAATGAGCAGTTCTTC. This gives the protein CASSPGGLVSNEQFF. V usage is TRBV7-9 and J usage is TRBJ2-1; D might be TRBD2 (5 bases). Germline V gene lookup returns CDR1 SEHNR and CDR2 FQNEAQ (reference sequence). The ends were cut back, 5 bases at V and 6 bases at J, with 17 bases in the middle. The CDR3 is 15 amino acids.

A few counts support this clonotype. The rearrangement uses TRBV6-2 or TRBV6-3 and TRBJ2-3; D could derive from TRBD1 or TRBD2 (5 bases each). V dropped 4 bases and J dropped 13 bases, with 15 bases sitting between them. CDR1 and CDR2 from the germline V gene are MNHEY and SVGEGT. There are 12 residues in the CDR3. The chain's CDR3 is CASSSRGDLEYF. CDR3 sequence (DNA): TGTGCCAGCAGTTCCCGAGGGGATCTGGAGTATTTT.